This T cell receptor beta chain was identified in a study of cytomegalovirus exposure and HLA in healthy donors. Study information: It was reported in a later analysis that the 120 or so validation repertoires used the same platform as the 666 first-cohort repertoires. Findings and limits, study-wide: That first-cohort TCR clusters tended to co-occur in the 95 to 150 validation repertoires was found in a later analysis. The study designated 150 or so TCR beta chains cytomegalovirus-associated.

The table came from immunoSEQ multiplex PCR; TCRdb's copy has only in-frame clones and leaves some out. Of around 70,000 clones listed, around 95% were seen once; the top ten hold under 2%. Trimming stripped 8 bases from V and 7 bases from J, with 12 bases between. CDR1 SNHLY and CDR2 FYNNEI come from the germline V gene. CDR3 length: 11 amino acids. For this clone: Its specificity is not known.

This rearrangement joins TRBV2 to TRBJ2-7; tentatively, D is TRBD2 (5 bases). This TCR came from a woman aged 18-35 years in good health and CMV-seropositive. Sequencing was carried out using PBMCs. For the CDR3, the DNA is TGTGCCAGCGCCCTTAGGGAGGAGCAGTACTTC. It yields the protein CASALREEQYF.